This T cell receptor (beta chain) was recorded in a study of blood T cell repertoires in COVID-19. Only in-frame clones appear in the TCRdb table, and some are missing; sequencing was by immunoSEQ multiplex PCR. The sample carries about 45,000 clones, approximately 85% recorded once. CDR3 length: 16 amino acids. Germline V CDR1 and CDR2: SEHNR, FQNEAQ (reference sequence). The V end was cut by 2 bases, the J end by 6 bases, with 20 bases between. V gene TRBV7-9 combines with J gene TRBJ2-7; D possibly corresponds to TRBD2 (6 bases). Sequenced sample: peripheral blood. This clonotype originated in a woman older than 75 with acute or convalescent COVID-19. The CDR3 DNA follows: TGTGCCAGCAGCTTAAACGGGGCGGGAAATATAGGCGAGCAGTACTTC. Translated: CASSLNGAGNIGEQYF.